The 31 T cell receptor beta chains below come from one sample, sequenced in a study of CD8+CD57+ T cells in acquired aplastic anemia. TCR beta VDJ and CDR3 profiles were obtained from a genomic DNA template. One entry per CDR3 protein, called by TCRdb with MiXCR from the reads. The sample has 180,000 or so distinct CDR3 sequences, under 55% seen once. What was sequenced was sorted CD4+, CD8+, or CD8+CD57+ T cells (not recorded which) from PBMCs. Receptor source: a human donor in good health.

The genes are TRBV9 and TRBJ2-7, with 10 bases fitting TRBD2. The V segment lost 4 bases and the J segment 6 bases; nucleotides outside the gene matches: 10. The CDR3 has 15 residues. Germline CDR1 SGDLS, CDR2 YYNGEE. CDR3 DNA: TGTGCCAGCAGCCCTTCTAGCGGGGGAGGAGGCGAGCAGTACTTC. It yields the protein CASSPSSGGGGEQYF.

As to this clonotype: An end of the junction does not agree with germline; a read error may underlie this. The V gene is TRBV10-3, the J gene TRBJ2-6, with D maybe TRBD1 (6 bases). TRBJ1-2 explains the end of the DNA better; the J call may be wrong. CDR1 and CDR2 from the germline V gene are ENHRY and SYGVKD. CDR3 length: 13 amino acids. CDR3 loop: CASSYGGPDGYTF. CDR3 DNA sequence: TGTGCCAGCAGTTACGGGGGGCCGGATGGCTACACCTTC.

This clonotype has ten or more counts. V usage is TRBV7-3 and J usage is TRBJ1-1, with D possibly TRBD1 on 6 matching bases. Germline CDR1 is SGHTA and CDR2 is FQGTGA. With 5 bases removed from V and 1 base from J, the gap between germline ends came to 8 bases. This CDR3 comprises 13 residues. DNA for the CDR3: TGTGCCAGCAGCATGACAGGGAACACTGAAGCTTTCTTT. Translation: CASSMTGNTEAFF. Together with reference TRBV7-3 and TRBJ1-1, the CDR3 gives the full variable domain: GAGVSQTPSNKVTEKGKYVELRCDPISGHTALYWYRQSLGQGPEFLIYFQGTGAADDSGLPNDRFFAVRPEGSVSTLKIQRTERGDSAVYLCASSMTGNTEAFFGQGTRLTVV.

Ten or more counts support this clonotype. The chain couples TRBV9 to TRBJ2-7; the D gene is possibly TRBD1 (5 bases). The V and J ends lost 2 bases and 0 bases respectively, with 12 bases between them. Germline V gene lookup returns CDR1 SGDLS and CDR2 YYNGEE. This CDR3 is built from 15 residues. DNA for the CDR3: TGTGCCAGCAGCGTGGAAGGACACGACTCCTACGAGCAGTACTTC. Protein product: CASSVEGHDSYEQYF.

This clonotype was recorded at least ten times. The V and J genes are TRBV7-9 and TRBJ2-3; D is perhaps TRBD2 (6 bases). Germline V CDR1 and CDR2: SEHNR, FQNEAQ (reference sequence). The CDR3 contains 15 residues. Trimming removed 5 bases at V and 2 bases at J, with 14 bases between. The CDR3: CASSHRTTPTDTQYF. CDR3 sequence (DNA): TGTGCCAGCAGCCACCGGACTACCCCCACAGATACGCAGTATTTT.

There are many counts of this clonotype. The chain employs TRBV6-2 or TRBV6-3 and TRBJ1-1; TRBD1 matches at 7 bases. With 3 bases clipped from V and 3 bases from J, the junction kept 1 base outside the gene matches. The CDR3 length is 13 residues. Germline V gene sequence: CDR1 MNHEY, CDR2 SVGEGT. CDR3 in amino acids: CASSYDRDTEAFF. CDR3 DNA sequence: TGTGCCAGCAGTTATGACAGGGACACTGAAGCTTTCTTT.

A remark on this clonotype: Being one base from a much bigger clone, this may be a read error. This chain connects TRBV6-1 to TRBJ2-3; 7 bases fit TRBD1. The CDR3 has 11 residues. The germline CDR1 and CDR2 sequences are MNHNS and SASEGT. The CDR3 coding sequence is TGTGCTACCACAGGGGCGGATATGCAGTATTTT. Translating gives CATTGADMQYF.

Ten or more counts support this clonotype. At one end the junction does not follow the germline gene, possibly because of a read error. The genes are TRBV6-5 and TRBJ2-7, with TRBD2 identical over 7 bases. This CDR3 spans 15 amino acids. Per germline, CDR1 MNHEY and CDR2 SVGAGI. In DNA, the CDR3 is TGTGCCAGCAGTTACTCGAGAGGGCAGGGACTACCCCGAGACTTC. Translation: CASSYSRGQGLPRDF.

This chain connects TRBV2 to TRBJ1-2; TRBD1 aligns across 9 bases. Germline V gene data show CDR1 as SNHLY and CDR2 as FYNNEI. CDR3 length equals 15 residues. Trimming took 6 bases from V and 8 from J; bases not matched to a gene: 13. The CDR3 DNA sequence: TGTGCCAGCAGACGCGACAGGGGGAATTTCGGAGGCTACACCTTC. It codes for CASRRDRGNFGGYTF.

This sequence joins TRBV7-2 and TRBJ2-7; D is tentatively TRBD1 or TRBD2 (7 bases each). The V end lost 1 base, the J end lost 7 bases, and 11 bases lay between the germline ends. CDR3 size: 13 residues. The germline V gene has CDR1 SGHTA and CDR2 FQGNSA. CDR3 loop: CASSLGQGGEQYF. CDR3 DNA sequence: TGTGCCAGCAGCTTAGGCCAGGGGGGGGAGCAGTACTTC. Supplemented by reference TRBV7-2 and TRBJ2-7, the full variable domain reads GAGVSQSPSNKVTEKGKDVELRCDPISGHTALYWYRQSLGQGLEFLIYFQGNSAPDKSGLPSDRFSAERTGGSVSTLTIQRTQQEDSAVYLCASSLGQGGEQYFGPGTRLTVT.

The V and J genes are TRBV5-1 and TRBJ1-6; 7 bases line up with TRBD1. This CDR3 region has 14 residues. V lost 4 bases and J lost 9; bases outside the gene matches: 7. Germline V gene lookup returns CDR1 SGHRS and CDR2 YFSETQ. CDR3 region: CASSQGVGSSPLHF. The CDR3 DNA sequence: TGCGCCAGCAGCCAGGGGGTAGGTAGTTCACCCCTCCACTTT.

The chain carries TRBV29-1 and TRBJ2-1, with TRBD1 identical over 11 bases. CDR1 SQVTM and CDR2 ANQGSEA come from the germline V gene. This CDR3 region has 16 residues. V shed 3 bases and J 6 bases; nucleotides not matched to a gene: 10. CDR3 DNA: TGCAGCGTTGACCCCTGGGGGACAGGGGGGCCCAATGAGCAGTTCTTC. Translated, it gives CSVDPWGTGGPNEQFF.

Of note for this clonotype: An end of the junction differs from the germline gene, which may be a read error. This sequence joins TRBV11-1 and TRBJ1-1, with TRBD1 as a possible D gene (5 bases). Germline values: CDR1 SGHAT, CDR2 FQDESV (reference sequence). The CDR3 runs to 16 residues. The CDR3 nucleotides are TGTGCCAGCGGCTTAGCACGACCGACAGCCCGAGGGGAAGCTTTCTTT. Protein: CASGLARPTARGEAFF.

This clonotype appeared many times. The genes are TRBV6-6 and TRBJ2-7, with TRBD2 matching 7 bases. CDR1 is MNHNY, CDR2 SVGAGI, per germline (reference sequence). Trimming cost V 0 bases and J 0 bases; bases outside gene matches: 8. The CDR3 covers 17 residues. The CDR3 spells CASSYSTSGTISYEQYF. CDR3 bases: TGTGCCAGCAGTTACTCGACAAGCGGGACCATCTCCTACGAGCAGTACTTC.

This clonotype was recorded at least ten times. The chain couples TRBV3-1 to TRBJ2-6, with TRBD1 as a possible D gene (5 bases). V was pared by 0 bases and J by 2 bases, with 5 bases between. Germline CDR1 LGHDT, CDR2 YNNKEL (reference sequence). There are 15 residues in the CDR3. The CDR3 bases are TGTGCCAGCAGCCAAGAAGGGGCTGGGGCCAACGTCCTGACTTTC. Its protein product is CASSQEGAGANVLTF. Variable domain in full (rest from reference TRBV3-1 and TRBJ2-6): DTAVSQTPKYLVTQMGNDKSIKCEQNLGHDTMYWYKQDSKKFLKIMFSYNNKELIINETVPNRFSPKSPDKAHLNLHINSLELGDSAVYFCASSQEGAGANVLTFGAGSRLTVL.

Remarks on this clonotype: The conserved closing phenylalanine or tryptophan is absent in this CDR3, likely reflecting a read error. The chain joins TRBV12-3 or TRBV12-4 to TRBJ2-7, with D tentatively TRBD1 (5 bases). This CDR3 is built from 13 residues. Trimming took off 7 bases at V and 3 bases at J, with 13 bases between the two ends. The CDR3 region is CASTAGPNYEQYS. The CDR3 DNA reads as TGTGCCAGCACCGCAGGGCCCAACTACGAGCAGTACTCC.

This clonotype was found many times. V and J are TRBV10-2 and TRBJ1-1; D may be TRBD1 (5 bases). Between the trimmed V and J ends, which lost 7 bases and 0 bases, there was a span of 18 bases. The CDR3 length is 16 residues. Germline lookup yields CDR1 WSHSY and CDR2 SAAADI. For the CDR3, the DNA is TGCGCCAGCACGGGGACGGACCGAATCATGAACACTGAAGCTTTCTTT. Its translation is CASTGTDRIMNTEAFF.

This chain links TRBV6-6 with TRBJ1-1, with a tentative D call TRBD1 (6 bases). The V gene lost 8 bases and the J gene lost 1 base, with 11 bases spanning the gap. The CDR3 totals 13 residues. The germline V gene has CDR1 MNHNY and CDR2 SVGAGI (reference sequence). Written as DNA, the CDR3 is TGTGCCAGCGCAGGGGCCCAGAACACTGAAGCTTTCTTT. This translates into CASAGAQNTEAFF.

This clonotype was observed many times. The CDR3 DNA sequence: TGTGCCAGCGGCTGGAGGGGAGGGTCCGGGGAGCTGTTTTTT. The encoded protein is CASGWRGGSGELFF. The chain has TRBV2 and TRBJ2-2; 7 bases are shared with TRBD2. This CDR3 region has 14 residues. J gave up 6 bases and V 8 bases, and 9 bases lay outside the gene matches. Germline CDR1 is SNHLY and CDR2 is FYNNEI.

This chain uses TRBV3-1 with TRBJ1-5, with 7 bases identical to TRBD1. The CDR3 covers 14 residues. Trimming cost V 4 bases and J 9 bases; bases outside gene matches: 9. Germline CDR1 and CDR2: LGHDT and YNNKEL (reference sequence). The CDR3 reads CASSLGQPSRPQHF. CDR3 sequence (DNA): TGTGCCAGCAGCCTGGGACAGCCCTCTCGGCCCCAGCATTTT.

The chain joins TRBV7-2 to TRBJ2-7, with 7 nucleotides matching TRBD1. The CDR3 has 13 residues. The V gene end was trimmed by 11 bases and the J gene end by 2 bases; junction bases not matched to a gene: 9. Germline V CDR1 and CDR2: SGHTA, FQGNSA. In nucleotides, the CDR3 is TGTGCCTGGAATCGGCAGGGGGCCTACGAGCAGTACTTC. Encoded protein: CAWNRQGAYEQYF.

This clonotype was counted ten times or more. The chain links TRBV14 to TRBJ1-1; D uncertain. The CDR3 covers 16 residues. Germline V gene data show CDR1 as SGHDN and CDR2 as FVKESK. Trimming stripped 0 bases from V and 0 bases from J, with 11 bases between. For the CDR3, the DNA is TGTGCCAGCAGCCAAGATGGAAGGGAGGTGAACACTGAAGCTTTCTTT. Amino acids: CASSQDGREVNTEAFF.

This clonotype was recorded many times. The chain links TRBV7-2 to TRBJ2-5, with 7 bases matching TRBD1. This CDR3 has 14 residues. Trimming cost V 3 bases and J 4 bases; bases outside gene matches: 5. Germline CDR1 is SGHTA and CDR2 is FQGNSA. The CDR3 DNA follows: TGTGCCAGCAGCTTCACAGGGGCGAGAGAGACCCAGTACTTC. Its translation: CASSFTGARETQYF.

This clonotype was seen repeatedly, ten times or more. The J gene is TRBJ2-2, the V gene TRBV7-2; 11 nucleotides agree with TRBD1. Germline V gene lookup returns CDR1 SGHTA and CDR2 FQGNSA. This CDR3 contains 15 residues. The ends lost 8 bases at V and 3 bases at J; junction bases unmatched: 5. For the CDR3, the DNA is TGTGCCAGCCAAAGGACAGGGGGCGACACCGGGGAGCTGTTTTTT. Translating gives CASQRTGGDTGELFF.

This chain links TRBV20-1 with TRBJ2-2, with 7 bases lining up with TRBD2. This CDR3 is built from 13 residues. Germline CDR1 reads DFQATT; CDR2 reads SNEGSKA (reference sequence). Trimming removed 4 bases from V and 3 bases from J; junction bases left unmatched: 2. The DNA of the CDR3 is TGCAGTGCTAAGGGAGGGGACACCGGGGAGCTGTTTTTT. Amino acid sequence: CSAKGGDTGELFF.

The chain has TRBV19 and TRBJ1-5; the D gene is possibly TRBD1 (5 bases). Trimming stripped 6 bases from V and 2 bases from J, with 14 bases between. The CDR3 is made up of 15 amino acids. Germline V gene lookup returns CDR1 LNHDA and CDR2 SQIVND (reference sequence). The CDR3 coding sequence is TGTGCCAGTAGCATGGGCAGGGTAGGCAATCAGCCCCAGCATTTT. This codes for CASSMGRVGNQPQHF.

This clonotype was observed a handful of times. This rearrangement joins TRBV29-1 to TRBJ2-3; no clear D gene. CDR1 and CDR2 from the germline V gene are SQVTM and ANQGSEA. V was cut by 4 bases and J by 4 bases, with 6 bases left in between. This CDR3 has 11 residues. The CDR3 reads CSVGEADTQYF. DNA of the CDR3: TGCAGCGTTGGAGAGGCAGATACGCAGTATTTT.

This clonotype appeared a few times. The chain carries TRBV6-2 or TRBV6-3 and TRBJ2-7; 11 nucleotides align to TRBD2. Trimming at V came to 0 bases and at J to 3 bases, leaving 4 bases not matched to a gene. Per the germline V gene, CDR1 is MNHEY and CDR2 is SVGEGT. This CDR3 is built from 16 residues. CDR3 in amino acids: CASSYSTSGSFYEQYF. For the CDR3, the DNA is TGTGCCAGCAGTTACTCAACTAGCGGGAGTTTCTACGAGCAGTACTTC.

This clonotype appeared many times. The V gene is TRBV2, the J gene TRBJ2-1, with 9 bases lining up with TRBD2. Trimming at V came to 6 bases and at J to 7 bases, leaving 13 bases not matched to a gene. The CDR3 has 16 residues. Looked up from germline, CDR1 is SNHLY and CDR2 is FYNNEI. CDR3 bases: TGTGCCAGCAGCCCTGTTGGAGCGGGGGGCTCGAATGAGCAGTTCTTC. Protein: CASSPVGAGGSNEQFF.

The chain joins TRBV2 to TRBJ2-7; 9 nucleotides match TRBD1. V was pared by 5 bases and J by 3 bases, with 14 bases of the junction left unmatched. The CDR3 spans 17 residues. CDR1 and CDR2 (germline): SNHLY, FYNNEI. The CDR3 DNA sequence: TGTGCCAGCAGTCGGGACAGGGCGTTCTCCCCAAGCTACGAGCAGTACTTC. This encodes CASSRDRAFSPSYEQYF.

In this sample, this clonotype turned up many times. The CDR3 is CAARTGGNYEQYF. The DNA for the CDR3 is TGTGCCGCCAGGACAGGGGGGAACTACGAGCAGTACTTC. This chain connects TRBV2 to TRBJ2-7, with 10 bases aligning to TRBD1. The CDR3 covers 13 residues. Looked up from germline, CDR1 is SNHLY and CDR2 is FYNNEI. V shed 11 bases, J shed 3 bases, and the junction held 7 bases outside the gene matches.